This T cell receptor beta chain is drawn from a study of blood T cell repertoires in COVID-19. Study information: Acute-phase and convalescent COVID-19 samples originated in the United States, Italy and Spain.

Clones were sequenced by immunoSEQ multiplex PCR, and TCRdb holds only the in-frame ones, with some missing. The sample comprises 250,000 to 350,000 clones, 87% of which are singletons, and around 8% rests with the top ten. The CDR3 is made up of 16 amino acids. V dropped 0 bases and J dropped 1 base, with 12 bases sitting between them. Germline V gives CDR1 LGHDT, CDR2 YNNKEL (reference sequence). Material for sequencing was peripheral blood. V is TRBV3-1 (or the pseudogene TRBV3-2) and J is TRBJ1-1; no clear D. The sequence came from a woman aged 45-60 years who had recovered from COVID-19. The CDR3 nucleotides are TGTGCCAGCAGCCAAGATGCCTTCGGGAGGAACACTGAAGCTTTCTTT. As protein: CASSQDAFGRNTEAFF.